What follows is one TCR beta chain and its context. The target antigen is unknown. The CDR3 loop spans 16 amino acids. Germline assignment: CDR1 LNHDA and CDR2 SQIVND (reference sequence). The junction had 6 bases not matched to a gene; V was cut back by 1 base and J by 4 bases. These data are taken from a study of cytomegalovirus exposure and HLA in healthy donors. Donors showed nominal health when sampled, although they likely had unrecorded immune exposures. General study points: The HLA-A and HLA-B alleles of most subjects were reportedly predicted accurately from TCR beta sequences. Prior analysis indicated that the majority of TCR beta V segments exhibited productivity approximately 87% or approximately 30% of the time. When the data were analyzed later, several of the most significant clusters appeared to be linked to common viral pathogens.

Vbeta (60) and Jbeta (13) primers were used in the PCR. Using immunoSEQ multiplex PCR, the repertoire was profiled, and TCRdb retains in-frame clones only, with some absent. The sample contains fewer than 250,000 clones, roughly 80% of which appear only once. The rearrangement uses TRBV19 and TRBJ1-3; 8 bases map to TRBD1. The receptor was derived from a woman aged 50 to 60 in good health and CMV-seronegative. The material sequenced was PBMCs. The CDR3 sequence: CASSIAAGGHGNTIYF. The CDR3 DNA sequence: TGTGCCAGTAGTATAGCGGCAGGGGGCCACGGAAACACCATATATTTT.